The 9 T cell receptor beta chains below come from one sample, sequenced in a study of cytomegalovirus exposure and HLA in healthy donors. The table came from immunoSEQ multiplex PCR; TCRdb's copy has only in-frame clones and leaves some out. The sample has fewer than 200,000 clones, approximately 86% seen once. The sequenced sample consisted of PBMCs. Source of these receptors: a woman aged 18-30 years in good health and CMV-seronegative.

This rearrangement joins TRBV21-1 to TRBJ2-7; TRBD1 is the table's D call, not checked against the DNA. TRBV21-1 is flagged as a pseudogene. This CDR3 contains 13 residues. CDR3 nucleotide sequence: TGTGCCAGCAGCTGGATCACGACAGGGGAGCAGTACTTC. Translation: CASSWITTGEQYF.

This sequence joins TRBV12-5 and TRBJ1-5; unclear D gene. V gave up 6 bases and J gave up 0 bases, with 9 bases separating them. This CDR3 has 14 amino acids. The V gene's germline CDR1 is LGHNT and CDR2 FRNRAP. CDR3 loop: CASGRENSNQPQHF. The CDR3 bases are TGTGCTAGTGGAAGGGAGAATAGCAATCAGCCCCAGCATTTT.

The chain joins TRBV11-2 to TRBJ1-5; D might be TRBD1 (5 bases). CDR3 length equals 15 residues. The V gene lost 7 bases and the J gene lost 2 bases, with 15 bases spanning the gap. Germline V gene data show CDR1 as SGHAT and CDR2 as FQNNGV. Written as DNA, the CDR3 is TGTGCCAGCATCCCCGACAGAGTGGGCAATCAGCCCCAGCATTTT. Its translation: CASIPDRVGNQPQHF.

The chain has TRBV5-5 and TRBJ1-3, with unresolved D. Looked up from germline, CDR1 is SGHKS and CDR2 is YYEKEE (reference sequence). The length of the CDR3 is 15 residues. V dropped 6 bases and J dropped 1 base, with 14 bases sitting between them. CDR3 nucleotides: TGTGCCAGCACCAAAGGGAGCAGTTCTGGAAACACCATATATTTT. It yields the protein CASTKGSSSGNTIYF.

J is TRBJ2-1 and V is TRBV9, with TRBD2 identical over 9 bases. V was clipped by 3 bases and J by 9 bases; unmatched bases: 13. The CDR3 totals 16 residues. CDR1 and CDR2 (germline): SGDLS, YYNGEE. The CDR3 region is CASSATPGLAVGEQFF. CDR3 nucleotide sequence: TGTGCCAGCAGCGCGACTCCGGGACTAGCAGTGGGTGAGCAGTTCTTC.

This chain connects TRBV4-2 to TRBJ1-4; D remains ambiguous. Trimming took 5 bases from V and 6 from J, leaving 16 bases between them. Germline V gene sequence: CDR1 LGHNA, CDR2 YNFKEQ. This CDR3 is built from 15 residues. DNA for the CDR3: TGTGCCAGCAGCTATAAGCGTCCAGAAGATGAAAAACTGTTTTTT. Translation: CASSYKRPEDEKLFF.

This rearrangement joins TRBV15 to TRBJ1-3; D is perhaps TRBD1 (6 bases). CDR1 is LNHNV, CDR2 YYDKDF, per germline (reference sequence). The CDR3 covers 15 residues. Trimming took 5 bases from V and 7 from J, leaving 18 bases between them. DNA of the CDR3: TGTGCCACCAGCGGACCACTGGGGGCCGGGAACACCATATATTTT. Translated: CATSGPLGAGNTIYF.

This chain joins TRBV7-2 and TRBJ1-2, with 9 nucleotides matching TRBD1. The germline V gene has CDR1 SGHTA and CDR2 FQGNSA. The V and J ends lost 3 bases and 2 bases, in that order; junction bases with no gene match: 16. This CDR3 contains 19 residues. The CDR3 region has the DNA TGTGCCAGCAGCTTTGCCCCCCGGGACAGGGAGTTACAAAACTATGGCTACACCTTC. Its translation is CASSFAPRDRELQNYGYTF.

This clone has a single count. The chain recombines TRBV7-6 with TRBJ1-2; D is perhaps TRBD1 (6 bases). The ends were cut back, 1 base at V and 2 bases at J, with 11 bases in the middle. The CDR3 is made up of 15 amino acids. Germline CDR1 and CDR2: SGHVS and FNYEAQ. CDR3 residues: CASSLEPGDNYGYTF. DNA of the CDR3: TGTGCCAGCAGCTTAGAGCCAGGGGACAACTATGGCTACACCTTC.